Listed below are T cell receptor beta chains from one sample, sequenced in a study of control samples from healthy donors and cancer patients. Here immunoSEQ multiplex PCR was the method, and the copy in TCRdb shows in-frame clones only, minus some. The sample comprises more than 95,000 clones, over 90% of which are singletons, and more than 2% rests with the top ten. What was sequenced was blood. These receptors all come from a man aged 25-45 years in good health. The conserved cysteine and the conserved F or W are not part of the CDR3 here. The order of the fields is V gene, J gene, clone size, CDR3 protein. A row's size may be missing; if present it is once, few, many or a size class.

V: TRBV5-1; J: TRBJ2-1; size: few; CDR3: ASREQGGSYNEQF
V: TRBV7-7; J: TRBJ2-3; size: NA; CDR3: ASSLEDRGGTDTQY
V: TRBV23-1; J: TRBJ2-7; size: NA; CDR3: ASGRGDSYEQY
V: TRBV6-2/TRBV6-3; J: TRBJ2-1; size: NA; CDR3: ASSYPSGWGGYNEQF
V: TRBV19; J: TRBJ1-3; size: NA; CDR3: ASSEGKFSGNTIY
V: TRBV10-3; J: TRBJ2-5; size: NA; CDR3: AIRDSGGAGETQY
V: TRBV7-6; J: TRBJ2-3; size: NA; CDR3: ASSLEVYATDTQY
V: TRBV5-1; J: TRBJ1-5; size: NA; CDR3: ASSFGPDQPQH
V: TRBV24-1; J: TRBJ2-5; size: NA; CDR3: ATSDPSSGGAEETQY
V: TRBV5-4; J: TRBJ1-1; size: once; CDR3: ASSLDRGNTEAF
V: TRBV19; J: TRBJ1-5; size: NA; CDR3: ASSIAAMSNQPQH
V: TRBV20-1; J: TRBJ2-3; size: NA; CDR3: SASKATGSDTQY
V: TRBV7-9; J: TRBJ1-1; size: NA; CDR3: ASSGGGADTEAF
V: TRBV27; J: TRBJ1-2; size: NA; CDR3: ASREALGGEYGYT
V: TRBV7-2; J: TRBJ2-2; size: NA; CDR3: ASSTPTRDTGELF
V: TRBV6-2/TRBV6-3; J: TRBJ1-3; size: once; CDR3: ASSSRAGWGNTIY
V: TRBV9; J: TRBJ1-3; size: NA; CDR3: ASSRGSKAGAGNTIY
V: TRBV2; J: TRBJ2-7; size: NA; CDR3: ASSLTYEQY
V: TRBV7-9; J: TRBJ2-7; size: NA; CDR3: ASSPETWSSYEQY
V: TRBV6-5; J: TRBJ1-2; size: NA; CDR3: ASSLDSYGYT
V: TRBV23-1; J: TRBJ1-1; size: NA; CDR3: ASSQSCETGKAEAF
V: TRBV19; J: TRBJ1-2; size: NA; CDR3: ASTEGNYGYT
V: TRBV19; J: TRBJ1-5; size: NA; CDR3: ASSSRTSWSNQPQH
V: TRBV28; J: TRBJ2-5; size: NA; CDR3: ASSLTGLPQETQY
V: TRBV5-5; J: TRBJ1-1; size: NA; CDR3: ASRLGTEAF
V: TRBV5-1; J: TRBJ2-7; size: NA; CDR3: ASSSTSGGANEQY
V: TRBV18; J: TRBJ2-2; size: NA; CDR3: ASSRGQGRTGELF
V: TRBV11-3; J: TRBJ2-3; size: once; CDR3: ASSLDGTADTQY
V: TRBV6-4; J: TRBJ2-1; size: NA; CDR3: ASSGGGAYTEQF
V: TRBV9; J: TRBJ2-3; size: NA; CDR3: ASSVDSVATQY
V: TRBV7-6; J: TRBJ2-1; size: NA; CDR3: ASSSRGSAQQKYNEQF
V: TRBV7-2; J: TRBJ2-2; size: NA; CDR3: ASSISGFTGELF
V: TRBV7-2; J: TRBJ1-3; size: NA; CDR3: ASSLEQGGDTIY
V: TRBV5-4; J: TRBJ2-2; size: once; CDR3: ASSPQPGAGMYLNGELF
V: TRBV2; J: TRBJ1-2; size: NA; CDR3: ASSDEDRVSTNYGYT
V: TRBV7-3; J: TRBJ1-1; size: NA; CDR3: ASSLKGGTEAF
V: TRBV28; J: TRBJ2-3; size: NA; CDR3: ASSQNELGTGTQY
V: TRBV28; J: TRBJ2-5; size: NA; CDR3: ASSLAGVGETQY
V: TRBV6-5; J: TRBJ1-1; size: NA; CDR3: ASRLTGTNTEAF
V: TRBV2; J: TRBJ1-5; size: once; CDR3: ASSEGSGSGQPQH
V: TRBV12-3/TRBV12-4; J: TRBJ1-5; size: NA; CDR3: ASSFRGPQH
V: TRBV5-6; J: TRBJ1-1; size: once; CDR3: ASSFGQWAEAF
V: TRBV28; J: TRBJ2-4; size: NA; CDR3: ASSKLPVSNIQY
V: TRBV11-2; J: TRBJ2-2; size: NA; CDR3: ASRGTGPNTGELF
V: TRBV2; J: TRBJ1-2; size: NA; CDR3: ASSLGQPYT
V: TRBV5-1; J: TRBJ1-2; size: NA; CDR3: ASTQAGEVDGYT
V: TRBV30; J: TRBJ1-4; size: NA; CDR3: AWGDTLSGEKLF
V: TRBV5-1; J: TRBJ1-6; size: NA; CDR3: ASSLGLQLLFSYNSPLH
V: TRBV11-2; J: TRBJ2-1; size: NA; CDR3: ASSNGASGYNEQF
V: TRBV29-1; J: TRBJ1-1; size: NA; CDR3: SVGEGGRTEAF
V: TRBV5-1; J: TRBJ1-4; size: NA; CDR3: ASSSRATNEKLF
V: TRBV28; J: TRBJ1-1; size: NA; CDR3: ASSSTGQSAEAF
V: TRBV2; J: TRBJ2-3; size: NA; CDR3: ASSARPDTDTQY
V: TRBV7-6; J: TRBJ1-1; size: NA; CDR3: ASSLYGPTEAF